This paragraph covers one TCR beta chain sequence. This CDR3 comprises 14 residues. The germline CDR1 and CDR2 sequences are WSHSY and SAAADI. V was cut by 0 bases and J by 6 bases, with 11 bases left in between. Sorted-subset replicate PCRs used roughly 220 ng DNA, about 30,000 T cell genomes. Profiling relied on immunoSEQ multiplex PCR, and the TCRdb table lists in-frame clones only, not all of them. The table includes about 2 million clones, 90% to 95% detected once. This sample is drawn from a study of shared clonotypes between healthy human individuals. This receptor was identified in a man in his late teens or twenties in good health. The chain has TRBV10-2 and TRBJ1-1; unclear D gene. Input material: naive CD4+ T cells sorted from blood. The subset was: CD45RA+ positively selected. The CDR3: CASSESGRLAEAFF. As DNA, the CDR3 is TGCGCCAGCAGTGAGTCGGGCAGGCTCGCTGAAGCTTTCTTT.